This T cell receptor beta chain was observed in a study of blood T cell repertoires in COVID-19. About the research overall: COVID-19 samples from acute and convalescent phases originated in the United States, Italy and Spain. In each case, the material was cDNA or gDNA derived from T cells, B-cell-depleted T cells, or PBMCs.

This CDR3 is 15 amino acids long. The germline V gene has CDR1 LGHNA and CDR2 YNFKEQ. Losses at the gene ends were 3 bases for V and 5 bases for J; bases not matched to a gene: 2. The authors' processing: Amplification of reference gene primers provided the estimated nucleated cell counts. TCRdb keeps only in-frame clones here, not all; method: immunoSEQ multiplex PCR. D and trimming come from the DNA, and the V and J calls and clone size come from that table. The sample contains tens of thousands of clones, 70% to 80% of which appear only once. The chain combines TRBV4-2 with TRBJ2-1, with 12 bases identical to TRBD2. Material for sequencing was peripheral blood. The sequence came from a human donor in a cohort sampled during active COVID-19. In DNA form, the CDR3 reads TGTGCCAGCAGCCATACTAGCGGGAGGAACAATGAGCAGTTCTTC. This sequence encodes CASSHTSGRNNEQFF.